The 16 T cell receptor beta chains below were found in one sample sequenced in a study of blood T cell repertoires in COVID-19. Profiling relied on immunoSEQ multiplex PCR, and the TCRdb table lists in-frame clones only, not all of them. The table lists about 58,000 clones, 60% to 85% of them singletons. The specimen sequenced was peripheral blood. These TCRs come from a human donor in a cohort sampled during active COVID-19.

The chain is built from TRBV28 and TRBJ2-5, with unresolved D. V shed 6 bases and J shed 4 bases, with 9 bases lying between them. Looked up from germline, CDR1 is MDHEN and CDR2 is SYDVKM. CDR3 size: 12 residues. Here the CDR3 DNA reads TGTGCCAGCAGGGCTTACCGAGAGACCCAGTACTTC. Translation gives CASRAYRETQYF.

The chain has TRBV19 and TRBJ2-7, with D perhaps TRBD2 (5 bases). Trimming removed 5 bases at V and 2 bases at J, with 13 bases between. In germline, CDR1 is LNHDA, CDR2 SQIVND (reference sequence). This CDR3 has 14 residues. The CDR3 protein is CASSLREGPYEQYF. In DNA form, the CDR3 reads TGTGCCAGTAGTCTTCGGGAAGGCCCCTACGAGCAGTACTTC.

The chain is built from TRBV10-3 and TRBJ2-7, with 10 bases identical to TRBD1. The J segment lost 1 base and the V segment lost 5 bases, leaving 8 bases of the junction unmatched. This CDR3 spans 16 amino acids. Looked up from germline, CDR1 is ENHRY and CDR2 is SYGVKD. For the CDR3, the DNA is TGTGCCATCAGTTCTCCGGGACAGGGGTCGTCCTACGAGCAGTACTTC. Amino acid sequence: CAISSPGQGSSYEQYF.

This sequence joins TRBV6-2 or TRBV6-3 and TRBJ2-7; 8 bases are a match to TRBD1. This CDR3 contains 13 residues. The V segment lost 5 bases and the J segment 4 bases; nucleotides outside the gene matches: 4. Per the germline V gene, CDR1 is MNHEY and CDR2 is SVGEGT. The CDR3 reads CASSADRDYEQYF. The CDR3 DNA is TGTGCCAGCAGTGCGGACAGGGATTACGAGCAGTACTTC.

The J gene is TRBJ2-5, the V gene TRBV7-3; D remains unclear. The V and J ends lost 5 bases and 4 bases respectively, with 14 bases between them. CDR1 SGHTA and CDR2 FQGTGA come from the germline V gene. This CDR3 is 14 amino acids long. CDR3 in DNA: TGTGCCAGCAGCCAACACACAAGTGGAGAGACCCAGTACTTC. Its protein is CASSQHTSGETQYF.

The chain couples TRBV7-9 to TRBJ2-5; D is ambiguous. The germline gives CDR1 SEHNR, CDR2 FQNEAQ (reference sequence). V lost 4 bases and J lost 1, with 10 bases in between. This CDR3 is 14 amino acids long. The CDR3 nucleotides read TGTGCCAGCAGCTCTTACAGAGTCCAAGAGACCCAGTACTTC. Encoded protein: CASSSYRVQETQYF.

The CDR3 bases are TGTGCCAGCAGTGCCCTTACTGGTGGGGCCAACGTCCTGACTTTC. Translated, it gives CASSALTGGANVLTF. The rearrangement uses TRBV28 and TRBJ2-6; D is uncertain. The germline V and J ends were trimmed by 5 bases and 3 bases, with 11 bases remaining between them. Germline V gene data show CDR1 as MDHEN and CDR2 as SYDVKM. The CDR3 contains 15 residues.

The chain couples TRBV4-3 to TRBJ2-5; 10 bases are a match to TRBD1. Germline V lookup: CDR1 LGHNA, CDR2 YSLEER. The CDR3 loop spans 17 amino acids. With V trimmed by 3 bases and J by 3 bases, 10 bases remained unmatched. Here the CDR3 reads CASSQGGNGQGEETQYF. CDR3 nucleotide sequence: TGCGCCAGCAGCCAGGGGGGTAACGGACAGGGGGAAGAGACCCAGTACTTC.

The V call is TRBV15, the J call TRBJ2-7; D gene ambiguous. CDR3 length: 14 amino acids. V shed 0 bases and J shed 6 bases, with 12 bases lying between them. Germline CDR1 is LNHNV and CDR2 is YYDKDF (reference sequence). The DNA of the CDR3 is TGTGCCACCAGCAGAGATAGGAGTGCCGCCGAGCAGTACTTC. It codes for CATSRDRSAAEQYF.

The chain recombines TRBV15 with TRBJ1-4, with 8 bases lining up with TRBD1. The germline V gene has CDR1 LNHNV and CDR2 YYDKDF (reference sequence). Losses at the gene ends were 0 bases for V and 2 bases for J; bases not matched to a gene: 11. The CDR3 is 19 amino acids. The CDR3 region has the DNA TGTGCCACCAGCAGAGACTGGGGAGCAGGGGGCCGCACTAATGAAAAACTGTTTTTT. Its translation: CATSRDWGAGGRTNEKLFF.

This clone has more than one count but fewer than ten. The chain carries TRBV20-1 and TRBJ1-2; the D gene is possibly TRBD1 (5 bases). The V gene lost 5 bases and the J gene lost 8 bases, with 12 bases spanning the gap. There are 11 residues in the CDR3. CDR1 and CDR2 from the germline V gene are DFQATT and SNEGSKA (reference sequence). The CDR3 bases are TGCAGTGCTGCGGGACTTTGGGGCTACACCTTC. Residues: CSAAGLWGYTF.

This clone was detected a few times. V usage is TRBV4-3 and J usage is TRBJ2-7; D remains unclear. The germline V and J ends were trimmed by 1 base and 2 bases, with 6 bases remaining between them. The germline V gene encodes CDR1 LGHNA and CDR2 YSLEER. This CDR3 contains 13 residues. The CDR3 DNA is TGCGCCAGCAGCCAAGTCAGGACCTACGAGCAGTACTTC. Residues: CASSQVRTYEQYF.

This chain uses TRBV7-2 with TRBJ1-1, with TRBD1 as a possible D gene (5 bases). The CDR3 has 13 amino acids. Trimming removed 2 bases from V and 7 bases from J, with 11 bases in between. Germline V gene sequence: CDR1 SGHTA, CDR2 FQGNSA. CDR3 coding DNA: TGTGCCAGCAGCTTACATCAGGGAAGTGAAGCTTTCTTT. This gives the protein CASSLHQGSEAFF.

V and J are TRBV7-9 and TRBJ1-2, with 9 bases identical to TRBD1. Looked up from germline, CDR1 is SEHNR and CDR2 is FQNEAQ (reference sequence). This CDR3 is built from 15 residues. Trimming cost V 4 bases and J 8 bases; bases outside gene matches: 11. The CDR3 here is CASSSNLQGASGYTF. In DNA, the CDR3 is TGTGCCAGCAGCTCTAACCTACAGGGGGCGTCGGGCTACACCTTC.

This sequence joins TRBV28 and TRBJ1-2, with TRBD1 matching 9 bases. Germline V gene lookup returns CDR1 MDHEN and CDR2 SYDVKM. Losses at the gene ends were 6 bases for V and 5 bases for J; bases not matched to a gene: 13. The CDR3 length is 16 residues. The CDR3 nucleotides read TGTGCCAGCAGGCCCCGAACAGGGGGCATTCTTTATGGCTACACCTTC. It is translated as CASRPRTGGILYGYTF.

This clone has a single count. This chain connects TRBV10-3 to TRBJ1-1; D perhaps matches TRBD1 (6 bases). The germline V gene has CDR1 ENHRY and CDR2 SYGVKD. Between the trimmed V and J ends, which lost 0 bases and 1 base, there was a span of 6 bases. This CDR3 has 14 amino acids. The CDR3 here is CAISESTGNTEAFF. The CDR3 nucleotides are TGTGCCATCAGTGAGTCGACAGGGAACACTGAAGCTTTCTTT.